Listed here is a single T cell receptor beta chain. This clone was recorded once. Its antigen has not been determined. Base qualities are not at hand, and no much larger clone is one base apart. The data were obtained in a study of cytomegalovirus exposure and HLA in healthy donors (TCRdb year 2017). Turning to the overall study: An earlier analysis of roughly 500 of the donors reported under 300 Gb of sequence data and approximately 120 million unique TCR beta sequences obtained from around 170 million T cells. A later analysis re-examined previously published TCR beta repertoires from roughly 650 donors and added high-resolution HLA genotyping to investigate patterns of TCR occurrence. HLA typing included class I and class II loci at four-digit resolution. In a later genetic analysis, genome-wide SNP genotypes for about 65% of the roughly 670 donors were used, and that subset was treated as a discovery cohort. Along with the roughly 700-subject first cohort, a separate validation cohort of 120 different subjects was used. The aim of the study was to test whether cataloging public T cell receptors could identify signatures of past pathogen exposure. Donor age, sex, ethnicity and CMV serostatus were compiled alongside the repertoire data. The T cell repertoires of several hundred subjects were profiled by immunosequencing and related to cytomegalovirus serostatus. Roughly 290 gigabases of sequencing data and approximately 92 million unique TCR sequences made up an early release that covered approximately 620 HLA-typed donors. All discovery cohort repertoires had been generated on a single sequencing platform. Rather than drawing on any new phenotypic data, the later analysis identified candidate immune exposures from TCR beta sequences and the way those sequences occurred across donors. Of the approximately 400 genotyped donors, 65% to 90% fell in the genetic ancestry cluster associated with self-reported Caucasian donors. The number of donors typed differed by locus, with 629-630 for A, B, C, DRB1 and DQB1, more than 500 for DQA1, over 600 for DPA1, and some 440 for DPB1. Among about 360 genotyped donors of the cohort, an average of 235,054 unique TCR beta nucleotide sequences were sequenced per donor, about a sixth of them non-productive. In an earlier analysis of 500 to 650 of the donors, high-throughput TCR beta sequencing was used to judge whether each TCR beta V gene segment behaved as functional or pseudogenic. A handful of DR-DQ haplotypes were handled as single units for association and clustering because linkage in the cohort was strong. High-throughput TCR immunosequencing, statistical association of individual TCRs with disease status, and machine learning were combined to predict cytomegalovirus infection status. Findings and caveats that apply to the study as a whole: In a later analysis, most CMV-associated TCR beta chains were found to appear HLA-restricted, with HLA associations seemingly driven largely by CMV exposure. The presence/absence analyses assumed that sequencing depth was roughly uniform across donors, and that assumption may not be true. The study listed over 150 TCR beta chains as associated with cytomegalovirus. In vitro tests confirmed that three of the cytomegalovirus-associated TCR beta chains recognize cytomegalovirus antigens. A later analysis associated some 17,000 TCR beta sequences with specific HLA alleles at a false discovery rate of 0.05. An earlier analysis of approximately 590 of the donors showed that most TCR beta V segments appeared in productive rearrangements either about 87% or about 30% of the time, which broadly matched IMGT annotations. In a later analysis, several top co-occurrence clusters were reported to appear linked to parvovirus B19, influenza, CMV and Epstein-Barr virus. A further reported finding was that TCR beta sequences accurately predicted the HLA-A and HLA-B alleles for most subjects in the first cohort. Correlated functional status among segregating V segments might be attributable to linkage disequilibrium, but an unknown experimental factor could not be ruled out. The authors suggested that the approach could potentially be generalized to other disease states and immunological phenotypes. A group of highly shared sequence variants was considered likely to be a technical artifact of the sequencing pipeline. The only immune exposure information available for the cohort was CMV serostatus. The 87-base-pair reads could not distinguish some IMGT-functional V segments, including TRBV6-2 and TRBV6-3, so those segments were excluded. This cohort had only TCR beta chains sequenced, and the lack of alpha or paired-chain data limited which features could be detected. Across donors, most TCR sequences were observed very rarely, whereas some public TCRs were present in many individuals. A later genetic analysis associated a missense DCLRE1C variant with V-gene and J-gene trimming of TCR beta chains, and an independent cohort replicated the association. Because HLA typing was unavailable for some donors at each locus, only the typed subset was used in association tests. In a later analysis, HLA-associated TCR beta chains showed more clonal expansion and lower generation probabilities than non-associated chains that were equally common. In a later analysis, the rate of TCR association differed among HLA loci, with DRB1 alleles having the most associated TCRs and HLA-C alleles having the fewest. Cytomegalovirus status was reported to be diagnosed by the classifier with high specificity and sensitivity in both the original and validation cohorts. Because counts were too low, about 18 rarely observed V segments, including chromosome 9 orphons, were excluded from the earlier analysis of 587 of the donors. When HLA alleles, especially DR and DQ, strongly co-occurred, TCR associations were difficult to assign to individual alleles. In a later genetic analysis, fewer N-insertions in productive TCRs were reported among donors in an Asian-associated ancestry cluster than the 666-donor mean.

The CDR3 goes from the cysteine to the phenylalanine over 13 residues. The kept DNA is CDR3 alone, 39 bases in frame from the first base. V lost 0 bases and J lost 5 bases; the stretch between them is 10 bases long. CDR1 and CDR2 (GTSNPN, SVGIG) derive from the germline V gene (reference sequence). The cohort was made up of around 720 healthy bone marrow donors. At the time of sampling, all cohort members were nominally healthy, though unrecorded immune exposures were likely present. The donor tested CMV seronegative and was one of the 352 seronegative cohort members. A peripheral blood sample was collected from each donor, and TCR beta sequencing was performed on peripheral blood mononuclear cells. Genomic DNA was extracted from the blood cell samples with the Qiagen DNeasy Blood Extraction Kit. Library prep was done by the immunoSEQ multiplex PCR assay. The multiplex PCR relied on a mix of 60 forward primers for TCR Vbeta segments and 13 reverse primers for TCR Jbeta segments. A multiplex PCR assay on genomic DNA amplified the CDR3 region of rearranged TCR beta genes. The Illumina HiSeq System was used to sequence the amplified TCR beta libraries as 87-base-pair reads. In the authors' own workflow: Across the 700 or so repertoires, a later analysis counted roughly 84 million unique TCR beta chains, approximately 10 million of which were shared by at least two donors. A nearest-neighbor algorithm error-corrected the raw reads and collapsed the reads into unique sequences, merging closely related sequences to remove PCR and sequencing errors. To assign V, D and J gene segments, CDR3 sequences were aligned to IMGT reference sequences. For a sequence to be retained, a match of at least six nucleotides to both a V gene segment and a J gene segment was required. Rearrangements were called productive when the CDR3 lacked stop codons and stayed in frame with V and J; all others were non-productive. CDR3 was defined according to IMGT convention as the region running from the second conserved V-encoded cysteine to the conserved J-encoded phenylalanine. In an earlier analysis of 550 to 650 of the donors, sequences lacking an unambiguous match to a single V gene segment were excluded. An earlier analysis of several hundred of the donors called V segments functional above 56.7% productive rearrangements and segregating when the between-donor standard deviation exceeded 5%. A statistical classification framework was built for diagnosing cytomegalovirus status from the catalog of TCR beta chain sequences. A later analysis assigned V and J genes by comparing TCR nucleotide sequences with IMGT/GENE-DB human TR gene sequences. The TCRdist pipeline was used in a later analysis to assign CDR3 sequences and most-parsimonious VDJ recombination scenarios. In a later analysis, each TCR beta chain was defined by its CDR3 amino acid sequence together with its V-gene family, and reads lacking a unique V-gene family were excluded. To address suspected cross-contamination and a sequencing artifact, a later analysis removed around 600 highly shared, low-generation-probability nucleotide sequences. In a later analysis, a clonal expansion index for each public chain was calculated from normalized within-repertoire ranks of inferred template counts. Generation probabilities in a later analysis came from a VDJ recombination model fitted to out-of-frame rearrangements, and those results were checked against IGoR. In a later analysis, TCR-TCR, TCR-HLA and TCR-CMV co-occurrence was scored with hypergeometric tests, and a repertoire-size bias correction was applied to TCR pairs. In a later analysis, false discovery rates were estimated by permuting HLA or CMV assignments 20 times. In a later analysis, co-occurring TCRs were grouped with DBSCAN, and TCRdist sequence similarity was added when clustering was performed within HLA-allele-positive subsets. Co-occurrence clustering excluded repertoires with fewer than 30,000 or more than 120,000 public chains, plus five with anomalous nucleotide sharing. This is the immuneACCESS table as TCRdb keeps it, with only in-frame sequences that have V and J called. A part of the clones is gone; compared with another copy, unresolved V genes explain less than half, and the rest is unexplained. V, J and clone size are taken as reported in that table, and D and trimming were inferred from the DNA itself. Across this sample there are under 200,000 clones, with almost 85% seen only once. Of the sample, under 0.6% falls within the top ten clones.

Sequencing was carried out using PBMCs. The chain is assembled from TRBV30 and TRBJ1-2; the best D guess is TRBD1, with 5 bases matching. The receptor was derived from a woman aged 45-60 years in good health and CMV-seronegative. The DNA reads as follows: TGTGCCTGGAGTGTGGGAGGGGATTATGGCTACACCTTC. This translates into CAWSVGGDYGYTF.